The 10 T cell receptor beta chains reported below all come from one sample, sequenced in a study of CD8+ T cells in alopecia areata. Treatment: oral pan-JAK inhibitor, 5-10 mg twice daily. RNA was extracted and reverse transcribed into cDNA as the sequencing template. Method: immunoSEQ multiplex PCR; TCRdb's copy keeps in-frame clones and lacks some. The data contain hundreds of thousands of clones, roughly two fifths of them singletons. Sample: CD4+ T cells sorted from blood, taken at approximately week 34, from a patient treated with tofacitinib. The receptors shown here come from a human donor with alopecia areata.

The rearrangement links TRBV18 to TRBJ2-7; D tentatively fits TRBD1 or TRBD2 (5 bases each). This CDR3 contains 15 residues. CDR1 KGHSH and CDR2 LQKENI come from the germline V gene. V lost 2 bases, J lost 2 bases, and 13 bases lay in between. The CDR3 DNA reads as TGTGCCAGCTCACCAGGGAGTGACAGTCCCTACGAGCAGTACTTC. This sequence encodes CASSPGSDSPYEQYF.

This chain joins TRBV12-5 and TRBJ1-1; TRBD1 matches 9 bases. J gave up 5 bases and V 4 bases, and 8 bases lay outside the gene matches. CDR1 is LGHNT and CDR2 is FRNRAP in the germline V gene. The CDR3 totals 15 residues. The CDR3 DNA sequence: TGTGCTAGTGGTTCGCCAAGGACAGGGGCAACTGAAGCTTTCTTT. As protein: CASGSPRTGATEAFF.

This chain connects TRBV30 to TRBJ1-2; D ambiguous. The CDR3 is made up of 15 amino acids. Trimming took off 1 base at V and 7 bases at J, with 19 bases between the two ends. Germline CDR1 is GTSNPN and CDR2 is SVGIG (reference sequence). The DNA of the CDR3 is TGTGCCTGGAGTGGAAGAGCAAGGGTAGGGAGTGGCTACACCTTC. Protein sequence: CAWSGRARVGSGYTF.

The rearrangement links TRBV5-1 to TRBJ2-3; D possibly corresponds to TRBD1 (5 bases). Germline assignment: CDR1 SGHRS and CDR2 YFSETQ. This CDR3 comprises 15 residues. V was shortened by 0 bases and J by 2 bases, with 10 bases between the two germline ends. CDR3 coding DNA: TGCGCCAGCAGCTTGGGACAGAGAAACACAGATACGCAGTATTTT. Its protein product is CASSLGQRNTDTQYF.

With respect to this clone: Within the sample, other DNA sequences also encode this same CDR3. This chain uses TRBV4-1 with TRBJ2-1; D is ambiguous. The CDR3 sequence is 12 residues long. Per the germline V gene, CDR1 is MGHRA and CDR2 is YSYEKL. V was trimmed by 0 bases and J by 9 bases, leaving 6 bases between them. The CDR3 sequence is CASSQEWGEQFF. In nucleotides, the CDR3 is TGCGCCAGCAGCCAAGAATGGGGTGAGCAGTTCTTC.

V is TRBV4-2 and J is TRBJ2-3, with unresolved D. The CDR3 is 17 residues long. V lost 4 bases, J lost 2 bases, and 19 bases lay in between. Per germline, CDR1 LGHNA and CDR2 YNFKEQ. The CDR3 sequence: CASSRIPQRGITDTQYF. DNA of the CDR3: TGTGCCAGCAGCCGGATCCCTCAGCGTGGTATCACAGATACGCAGTATTTT.

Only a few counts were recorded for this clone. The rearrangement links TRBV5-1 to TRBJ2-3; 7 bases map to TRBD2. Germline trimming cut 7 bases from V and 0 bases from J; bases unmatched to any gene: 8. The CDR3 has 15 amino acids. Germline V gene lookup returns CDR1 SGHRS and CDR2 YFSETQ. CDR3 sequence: CASAKVGGSTDTQYF. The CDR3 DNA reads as TGCGCCAGCGCAAAAGTCGGGGGGAGCACAGATACGCAGTATTTT.

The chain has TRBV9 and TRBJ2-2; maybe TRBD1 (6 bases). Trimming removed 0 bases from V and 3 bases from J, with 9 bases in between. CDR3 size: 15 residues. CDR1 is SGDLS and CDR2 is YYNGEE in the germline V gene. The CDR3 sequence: CASSVAGVDTGELFF. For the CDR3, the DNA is TGTGCCAGCAGCGTAGCAGGGGTTGACACCGGGGAGCTGTTTTTT.

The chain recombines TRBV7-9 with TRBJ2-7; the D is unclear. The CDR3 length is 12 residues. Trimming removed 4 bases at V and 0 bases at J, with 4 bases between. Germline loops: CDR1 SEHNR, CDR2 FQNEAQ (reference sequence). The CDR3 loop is CASSSYSYEQYF. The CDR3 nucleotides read TGTGCCAGCAGCTCCTACTCCTACGAGCAGTACTTC.

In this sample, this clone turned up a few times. The CDR3 here is CASSFGAGGNYNEQFF. CDR3 sequence (DNA): TGTGCCAGCAGCTTTGGTGCGGGGGGAAATTACAATGAGCAGTTCTTC. The rearrangement joins TRBV7-2 to TRBJ2-1; TRBD2 agrees at 8 bases. The germline V gene has CDR1 SGHTA and CDR2 FQGNSA. V was pared by 3 bases and J by 4 bases, with 8 bases of the junction left unmatched. The CDR3 spans 16 residues.